The rows below give T cell receptor beta chains drawn from one sample of a study of T cells in Graves' hyperthyroidism and ophthalmopathy. TCRdb re-derived calls from the multiplex PCR reads in MiXCR, one entry per CDR3 protein. The sample lists about 660,000 distinct CDR3 sequences; about 45% were seen once. The sample comprised peripheral blood or thyroid tissue (not recorded which). The receptor source for this set is an adult man with Graves' disease, either hyperthyroidism or ophthalmopathy (not recorded which). Each CDR3 is given with its conserved first and last residue. The order of the fields is CDR3 protein, CDR3 DNA, V gene, clone size, D gene, J gene, CDR3 length. The D gene is left open where the match is weak. Only part of the rows carry a size: once, few, many, or a class if the clone is expanded.

CDR3: CASSLFGTASYEQYF; DNA: TGTGCCAGCAGCTTGTTCGGGACAGCGTCATACGAGCAGTACTTC; V: TRBV5-6; size: .; D: TRBD1; J: TRBJ2-7; length: 15
CDR3: CSARGARQNTEAFF; DNA: TGCAGTGCTAGAGGTGCCAGGCAAAACACTGAAGCTTTCTTT; V: TRBV20-1; size: .; D: .; J: TRBJ1-1; length: 14
CDR3: CASSYGRDSYEQYF; DNA: TGTGCCAGCAGTTACGGGCGGGACTCCTACGAGCAGTACTTC; V: TRBV7-9; size: few; D: .; J: TRBJ2-7; length: 14
CDR3: CASSADTGGGQPQHF; DNA: TGTGCCAGCAGTGCCGATACAGGGGGCGGTCAGCCCCAGCATTTT; V: TRBV7-6; size: few; D: TRBD1; J: TRBJ1-5; length: 15
CDR3: CASRTLPGQGAGEQYF; DNA: TGTGCCAGCAGAACACTTCCGGGACAGGGGGCTGGGGAGCAGTACTTC; V: TRBV6-5; size: few; D: TRBD1; J: TRBJ2-7; length: 16
CDR3: CASSKGQDQPQHF; DNA: TGTGCCAGCAGCAAGGGACAGGATCAGCCCCAGCATTTT; V: TRBV7-8; size: .; D: TRBD1; J: TRBJ1-5; length: 13
CDR3: CASSMFSGGGPQHF; DNA: TGTGCCAGTAGTATGTTCTCAGGCGGGGGGCCCCAGCATTTT; V: TRBV19; size: few; D: .; J: TRBJ1-5; length: 14
CDR3: CASSLGRVRAFF; DNA: TGTGCCAGCAGTTTGGGCAGGGTTCGAGCTTTCTTT; V: TRBV12-3/TRBV12-4; size: .; D: .; J: TRBJ1-1; length: 12
CDR3: CASSQPQHF; DNA: TGTGCCAGCAGTCAGCCCCAGCATTTT; V: TRBV7-2; size: many; D: .; J: TRBJ1-5; length: 9
CDR3: CASSERGGRSGYTF; DNA: TGTGCCAGCAGTGAACGGGGGGGTCGGAGTGGCTACACCTTC; V: TRBV2; size: .; D: .; J: TRBJ1-2; length: 14
CDR3: CASVARDSNEKLFF; DNA: TGTGCCAGCGTTGCCCGGGACAGTAATGAAAAACTGTTTTTT; V: TRBV25-1; size: .; D: TRBD1; J: TRBJ1-4; length: 14
CDR3: CASSDLGQVYEQYF; DNA: TGTGCCAGCAGCGACCTGGGACAGGTCTACGAGCAGTACTTC; V: TRBV7-6; size: few; D: TRBD1; J: TRBJ2-7; length: 14
CDR3: CSARDLRGESSYNSPLHF; DNA: TGCAGTGCTAGAGATCTTAGGGGTGAGAGCTCCTATAATTCACCCCTCCACTTT; V: TRBV20-1; size: few; D: .; J: TRBJ1-6; length: 18
CDR3: CASSGRVTNNAEAFF; DNA: TGTGCCAGCAGTGGACGGGTCACGAACAACGCTGAAGCTTTCTTT; V: TRBV2; size: many; D: .; J: TRBJ1-1; length: 15
CDR3: CASSPRRTATGVNTEAFF; DNA: TGTGCCAGTAGTCCAAGAAGGACAGCGACAGGGGTCAACACTGAAGCTTTCTTT; V: TRBV19; size: once; D: TRBD1; J: TRBJ1-1; length: 18
CDR3: CASSALTVGSGNTIYF; DNA: TGTGCCAGCAGCGCCTTGACAGTCGGCTCTGGAAACACCATATATTTT; V: TRBV7-9; size: few; D: .; J: TRBJ1-3; length: 16
CDR3: CASSVGEATNEKLFF; DNA: TGTGCCAGCAGCGTAGGGGAGGCAACTAATGAAAAACTGTTTTTT; V: TRBV9; size: many; D: .; J: TRBJ1-4; length: 15
CDR3: CASSQSSGRTQETQYF; DNA: TGTGCCAGCAGTCAATCTAGCGGGAGAACACAAGAGACCCAGTACTTC; V: TRBV6-1; size: .; D: TRBD2; J: TRBJ2-5; length: 16
CDR3: CASLEGARTEAFF; DNA: TGTGCCAGCTTGGAAGGGGCTAGGACGGAAGCTTTCTTT; V: TRBV25-1; size: .; D: .; J: TRBJ1-1; length: 13
CDR3: CASSPGTSGRFEQYF; DNA: TGTGCCAGCAGTCCCGGGACTAGCGGGAGGTTTGAGCAGTACTTC; V: TRBV7-2; size: .; D: TRBD2; J: TRBJ2-7; length: 15
CDR3: CASSLDVGGLNTEAFF; DNA: TGTGCCAGCAGCTTGGACGTTGGGGGATTGAACACTGAAGCTTTCTTT; V: TRBV7-2; size: few; D: .; J: TRBJ1-1; length: 16
CDR3: CASSLGGYTNEKLFF; DNA: TGCGCCAGCAGCTTGGGGGGTTATACTAATGAAAAACTGTTTTTT; V: TRBV5-1; size: few; D: .; J: TRBJ1-4; length: 15
CDR3: CAASATREAYEQYF; DNA: TGTGCCGCCAGTGCCACGAGGGAGGCTTACGAGCAGTACTTC; V: TRBV24-1; size: .; D: .; J: TRBJ2-7; length: 14